These T cell receptor beta chains were read from a single sample in a study of blood T cell repertoires in COVID-19. Assay: immunoSEQ multiplex PCR; the TCRdb copy retains only in-frame clones and omits some. The sample has about 76,000 clones, roughly three quarters seen once. What was sequenced was peripheral blood. These receptors were obtained from a man between 65 and 80 years old with acute or convalescent COVID-19. Each CDR3 is given with its conserved first and last residue. A D gene is named only where the DNA matches it firmly. Expanded clones get a size class; other rows say once, few or many, or leave the size out.

d_call | clone_size | j_call | v_call | cdr3_aa | cdr3_nt
- | few | TRBJ1-1 | TRBV10-3 | CAISESTRGTEAFF | TGTGCCATCAGTGAGTCGACCCGGGGCACTGAAGCTTTCTTT
- | few | TRBJ2-2 | TRBV11-1 | CASSSHSLDTGELFF | TGTGCCAGCAGCTCTCATAGCCTGGATACCGGGGAGCTGTTTTTT
- | - | TRBJ1-6 | TRBV6-5 | CASQYYNSPLHF | TGTGCCAGCCAGTATTATAATTCACCCCTCCACTTT
- | - | TRBJ1-2 | TRBV28 | CASSDRHYGYTF | TGTGCCAGCAGTGACAGGCACTATGGCTACACCTTC
TRBD1 | - | TRBJ1-1 | TRBV5-5 | CASSSTGGNTEAFF | TGTGCCAGCAGCTCGACAGGGGGGAACACTGAAGCTTTCTTT
- | - | TRBJ2-1 | TRBV7-9 | CASSWALGHPARDEQFF | TGTGCCAGCAGTTGGGCCCTGGGACACCCTGCCAGAGATGAGCAGTTCTTC
- | - | TRBJ2-3 | TRBV7-3 | CASSHTAGDTQYF | TGTGCCAGCAGCCACACAGCGGGAGATACGCAGTATTTT
- | few | TRBJ2-1 | TRBV5-1 | CASSPPLAFSYNEQFF | TGCGCCAGCAGCCCCCCCCTAGCCTTCTCCTACAATGAGCAGTTCTTC
- | once | TRBJ1-1 | TRBV24-1 | CATSDPDRNTEAFF | TGTGCCACCAGTGACCCAGACAGGAACACTGAAGCTTTCTTT
- | - | TRBJ1-2 | TRBV28 | CASSFQGKYYGYTF | TGTGCCAGCAGTTTTCAGGGGAAATACTATGGCTACACCTTC
- | - | TRBJ1-5 | TRBV5-1 | CASIQGGDANQPQHF | TGCGCCAGCATCCAGGGAGGGGACGCCAATCAGCCCCAGCATTTT
TRBD2 | few | TRBJ2-5 | TRBV4-1 | CASSYLGREEKTQYF | TGCGCCAGCAGCTACCTAGGGCGGGAGGAAAAGACCCAGTACTTC
- | - | TRBJ2-1 | TRBV11-2 | CASSLVAIGVSYNEQFF | TGTGCCAGCAGCTTAGTGGCCATCGGGGTCTCCTACAATGAGCAGTTCTTC